The clone carrying this T cell receptor beta chain was counted between two and nine times. Its antigen is currently unknown. This specimen belongs to a study of response to subunit inactivated influenza vaccine. TCRdb re-derived calls from the RT-PCR reads in MiXCR, one entry per CDR3 protein. The sample has hundreds of thousands of distinct CDR3 sequences, about 15% seen once. The study, taken as a whole, reports: Authors proposed each seasonal influenza vaccination draws in few new T cells.

Trimming cost V 4 bases and J 1 base, with 10 bases left between them. Germline V gene sequence: CDR1 SGHRS, CDR2 YFSETQ. The CDR3 length is 14 residues. The receptor was derived from a man aged 50-59 years who received an inactivated influenza vaccine. This chain joins TRBV5-1 and TRBJ2-3; the D is unclear. This sample comprised PBMCs from blood, obtained 12 days after vaccination. The CDR3 reads CASSPGYGTDTQYF. CDR3 coding DNA: TGCGCCAGCAGCCCCGGATATGGCACAGATACGCAGTATTTT.